A single sample is the source of the 21 T cell receptor beta chains below, sequenced in a study of T cell responses to AZD1222 COVID-19 vaccine. TCRdb's copy holds only in-frame clones and misses some; the assay was immunoSEQ multiplex PCR. The sample holds 170,000 or so clones; 90% are singletons and the top ten take about 3%. The input for sequencing was peripheral blood, taken on day 0 of AZD1222 vaccination. These receptors came from an adult in good health.

This rearrangement joins TRBV5-1 to TRBJ2-7; 7 bases are shared with TRBD1. The germline gives CDR1 SGHRS, CDR2 YFSETQ. The CDR3 is made up of 15 amino acids. Unmatched junction bases numbered 6, after V lost 0 bases and J lost 3 bases. The CDR3 protein is CASSLAHRGLYEQYF. Written as DNA, the CDR3 is TGCGCCAGCAGCTTGGCCCACAGGGGCCTCTACGAGCAGTACTTC.

CDR3 amino acids: CSVGRLGEKLFF. In DNA form, the CDR3 reads TGCAGCGTAGGGCGCCTGGGTGAAAAACTGTTTTTT. The V gene is TRBV29-1, the J gene TRBJ1-4; no definite D call. The CDR3 covers 12 residues. CDR1 and CDR2 from the germline V gene are SQVTM and ANQGSEA. Trimming cost V 6 bases and J 7 bases, with 12 bases left between them.

The chain carries TRBV25-1 and TRBJ2-7; no reliable D call. From germline, CDR1 is MGHDK and CDR2 SYGVNS. This CDR3 is built from 14 residues. Trimming took off 3 bases at V and 2 bases at J, with 11 bases between the two ends. CDR3 in DNA: TGTGCCAGCAGTGATCCTCAGACACCCTACGAGCAGTACTTC. Protein sequence: CASSDPQTPYEQYF.

The rearrangement joins TRBV30 to TRBJ1-5, with TRBD1 identical over 7 bases. The V segment lost 5 bases and the J segment 11 bases; nucleotides outside the gene matches: 12. This CDR3 spans 13 amino acids. Germline CDR1 GTSNPN, CDR2 SVGIG (reference sequence). The CDR3 loop is CAWANRGRDSQHF. The CDR3 DNA is TGTGCCTGGGCCAACAGGGGACGGGACTCCCAGCATTTT.

V is TRBV7-2 and J is TRBJ2-2; TRBD2 agrees at 7 bases. The CDR3 has 14 residues. V dropped 4 bases and J dropped 6; count of bases not matched to a gene: 5. Germline V gene lookup returns CDR1 SGHTA and CDR2 FQGNSA. CDR3 sequence reads: CASSSGGLAGELFF. The CDR3, as DNA: TGTGCCAGCAGCTCAGGTGGACTAGCCGGGGAGCTGTTTTTT. The complete variable domain, with remaining parts taken from reference TRBV7-2 and TRBJ2-2, reads GAGVSQSPSNKVTEKGKDVELRCDPISGHTALYWYRQSLGQGLEFLIYFQGNSAPDKSGLPSDRFSAERTGGSVSTLTIQRTQQEDSAVYLCASSSGGLAGELFFGEGSRLTVL.

The V and J genes are TRBV18 and TRBJ1-2; no definite D call. V was clipped by 6 bases and J by 1 base, with 9 bases between them. This CDR3 has 13 residues. The germline V gene has CDR1 KGHSH and CDR2 LQKENI. The DNA of the CDR3 is TGTGCCAGCTCCCCTGACGGTAACTATGGCTACACCTTC. It translates to CASSPDGNYGYTF.

This sequence joins TRBV12-3 or TRBV12-4 and TRBJ1-2; 8 bases are shared with TRBD1. J lost 7 bases, V lost 7 bases, and 8 bases had no gene match. This CDR3 spans 13 amino acids. DNA for the CDR3: TGTGCCAGCACCGGTACAGGGGGTAGTGGCTACACCTTC. Translation gives CASTGTGGSGYTF.

The rearrangement links TRBV2 to TRBJ1-1, with D hard to call. Germline lookup yields CDR1 SNHLY and CDR2 FYNNEI. The CDR3 sequence is 13 residues long. Trimming cost V 8 bases and J 1 base, with 11 bases left between them. This CDR3 is CASLPLGNTEAFF. CDR3 nucleotide sequence: TGTGCCAGCCTACCTTTGGGGAACACTGAAGCTTTCTTT.

The chain links TRBV7-2 to TRBJ1-6; 9 bases are shared with TRBD1. Germline V gives CDR1 SGHTA, CDR2 FQGNSA. The trim removed 4 bases at V and 10 bases at J, leaving 11 bases unmatched. The CDR3 spans 16 residues. The CDR3 is CASSSTGGKLRSPLHF. DNA of the CDR3: TGTGCCAGCAGCTCCACAGGGGGCAAGCTCAGGTCACCCCTCCACTTT.

DNA of the CDR3: TGTGCCAGCAGCTCCGCCCAGGTGGGCTACACCTTC. It codes for CASSSAQVGYTF. This sequence joins TRBV7-2 and TRBJ1-2; D unresolved. Germline V gene data show CDR1 as SGHTA and CDR2 as FQGNSA. V was pared by 4 bases and J by 8 bases, with 11 bases between. The CDR3 is made up of 12 amino acids. Filled out from reference TRBV7-2 and TRBJ1-2, the complete variable domain reads GAGVSQSPSNKVTEKGKDVELRCDPISGHTALYWYRQSLGQGLEFLIYFQGNSAPDKSGLPSDRFSAERTGGSVSTLTIQRTQQEDSAVYLCASSSAQVGYTFGSGTRLTVV.

The chain links TRBV18 to TRBJ1-2; D remains unclear. The CDR3 is 12 amino acids. V lost 2 bases and J lost 8, with 9 bases in between. CDR1 KGHSH and CDR2 LQKENI come from the germline V gene. The CDR3 protein is CASSPEERGYTF. The CDR3 coding sequence is TGTGCCAGCTCACCAGAAGAGAGAGGCTACACCTTC.

This rearrangement joins TRBV6-2 or TRBV6-3 to TRBJ1-1, with D unclear. The V end lost 5 bases, the J end lost 1 base, and 8 bases lay between the germline ends. Germline V lookup: CDR1 MNHEY, CDR2 SVGEGT. CDR3 length: 13 amino acids. The CDR3 loop is CASSDRENTEAFF. In DNA, the CDR3 is TGTGCCAGCAGTGACCGGGAGAACACTGAAGCTTTCTTT.

The chain uses TRBV5-1 and TRBJ1-6; weak D call: TRBD1 (5 bases). Trimming shortened V by 0 bases and J by 8 bases, and 6 bases separated the two germline ends. This CDR3 is 13 amino acids long. CDR1 is SGHRS, CDR2 YFSETQ, per germline. The CDR3 DNA is TGCGCCAGCAGCTTGGGGGGGGATTCACCCCTCCACTTT. Translating gives CASSLGGDSPLHF. The full variable domain, with the rest looked up from reference TRBV5-1 and TRBJ1-6, is KAGVTQTPRYLIKTRGQQVTLSCSPISGHRSVSWYQQTPGQGLQFLFEYFSETQRNKGNFPGRFSGRQFSNSRSEMNVSTLELGDSALYLCASSLGGDSPLHFGNGTRLTVT.

The rearrangement joins TRBV27 to TRBJ2-3; 8 bases are a match to TRBD1. Per the germline V gene, CDR1 is MNHEY and CDR2 is SMNVEV (reference sequence). V dropped 0 bases and J dropped 0; count of bases not matched to a gene: 11. The length of the CDR3 is 19 residues. The CDR3 nucleotides are TGTGCCAGCAGTTTATCACGTGGGGGAACAGGGGGAAGCACAGATACGCAGTATTTT. Translated: CASSLSRGGTGGSTDTQYF.

The chain carries TRBV3-1 (or the pseudogene TRBV3-2) and TRBJ1-4; the match to TRBD1 covers 7 bases. V lost 6 bases, J lost 3 bases, and 7 bases stayed unmatched. The CDR3 loop spans 15 amino acids. CDR1 and CDR2 (germline): LGHDT, YNNKEL (reference sequence). The CDR3 DNA reads TGTGCCAGCAGGCCGGACAGGACCTCTAATGAAAAACTGTTTTTT. It encodes CASRPDRTSNEKLFF.

The V and J genes are TRBV10-3 and TRBJ1-1; 8 nucleotides align to TRBD1. The V gene end was trimmed by 3 bases and the J gene end by 3 bases; junction bases not matched to a gene: 3. The CDR3 runs 14 residues. In germline, CDR1 is ENHRY, CDR2 SYGVKD. The CDR3 nucleotides are TGTGCCATCAGTGACGGACAGGGTGACACTGAAGCTTTCTTT. This translates into CAISDGQGDTEAFF.

Only a few counts were recorded for this clone. The V and J genes are TRBV15 and TRBJ1-4; D is uncertain. Germline loops: CDR1 LNHNV, CDR2 YYDKDF (reference sequence). This CDR3 is 15 amino acids long. Trimming removed 3 bases at V and 4 bases at J, with 12 bases between. The CDR3 sequence: CATSRPTAYNEKLFF. Here the CDR3 DNA reads TGTGCCACCAGCAGGCCTACTGCATATAATGAAAAACTGTTTTTT.

The V call is TRBV5-1, the J call TRBJ2-4, with 8 bases fitting TRBD1. The junction had 5 bases not matched to a gene; V was cut back by 0 bases and J by 3 bases. From germline, CDR1 is SGHRS and CDR2 YFSETQ. The CDR3 consists of 16 residues. The CDR3 coding sequence is TGCGCCAGCAGCTTGGCAGGGGGCGACGGCAAAAACATTCAGTACTTC. Its protein product is CASSLAGGDGKNIQYF.

Here the CDR3 reads CASSLGGRTNQPQHF. CDR3 nucleotide sequence: TGTGCCAGCAGCCTTGGTGGCAGGACAAATCAGCCCCAGCATTTT. This chain uses TRBV27 with TRBJ1-5; D possibly corresponds to TRBD1 (5 bases). Looked up from germline, CDR1 is MNHEY and CDR2 is SMNVEV (reference sequence). Trimming pared 6 bases from V and 4 bases from J, leaving 16 bases between. The CDR3 sequence is 15 residues long.

The chain couples TRBV27 to TRBJ1-2, with 10 bases fitting TRBD1. Germline V gives CDR1 MNHEY, CDR2 SMNVEV (reference sequence). The length of the CDR3 is 16 residues. V shed 3 bases, J shed 4 bases, and the junction held 8 bases outside the gene matches. The CDR3 loop is CASSFVGTGVAYGYTF. CDR3 nucleotides: TGTGCCAGCAGTTTTGTGGGGACAGGGGTCGCCTATGGCTACACCTTC.

V usage is TRBV29-1 and J usage is TRBJ2-7, with D tentatively TRBD1 (5 bases). V lost 0 bases and J lost 4, with 13 bases in between. Per the germline V gene, CDR1 is SQVTM and CDR2 is ANQGSEA. This CDR3 is built from 14 residues. In nucleotides, the CDR3 is TGCAGCGTTGAAGATCAAGGGCAGGGTTACGAGCAGTACTTC. This sequence encodes CSVEDQGQGYEQYF.